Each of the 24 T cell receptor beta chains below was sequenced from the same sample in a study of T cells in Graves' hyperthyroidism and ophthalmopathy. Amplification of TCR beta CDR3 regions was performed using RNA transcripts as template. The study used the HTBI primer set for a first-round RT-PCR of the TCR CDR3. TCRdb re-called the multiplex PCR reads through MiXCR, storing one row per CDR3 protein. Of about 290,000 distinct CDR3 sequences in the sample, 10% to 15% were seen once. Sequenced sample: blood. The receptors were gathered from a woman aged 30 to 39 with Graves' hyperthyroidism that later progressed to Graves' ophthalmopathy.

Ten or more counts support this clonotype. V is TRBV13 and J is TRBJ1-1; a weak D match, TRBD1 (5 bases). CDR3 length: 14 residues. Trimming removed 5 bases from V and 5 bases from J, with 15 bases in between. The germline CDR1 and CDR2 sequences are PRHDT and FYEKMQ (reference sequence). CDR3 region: CASSHHPKGTEAFF. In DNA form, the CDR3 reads TGTGCCAGCAGCCACCATCCGAAGGGGACTGAAGCTTTCTTT. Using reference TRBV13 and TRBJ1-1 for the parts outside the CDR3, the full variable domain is AAGVIQSPRHLIKEKRETATLKCYPIPRHDTVYWYQQGPGQDPQFLISFYEKMQSDKGSIPDRFSAQQFSDYHSELNMSSLELGDSALYFCASSHHPKGTEAFFGQGTRLTVV.

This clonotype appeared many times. CDR3: CASSGQMRNTEAFF. For the CDR3, the DNA is TGTGCCAGCAGTGGACAAATGAGGAACACTGAAGCTTTCTTT. V usage is TRBV28 and J usage is TRBJ1-1, with D possibly TRBD1 on 5 matching bases. CDR3 length equals 14 residues. Trimming stripped 5 bases from V and 1 base from J, with 11 bases between. In germline, CDR1 is MDHEN, CDR2 SYDVKM.

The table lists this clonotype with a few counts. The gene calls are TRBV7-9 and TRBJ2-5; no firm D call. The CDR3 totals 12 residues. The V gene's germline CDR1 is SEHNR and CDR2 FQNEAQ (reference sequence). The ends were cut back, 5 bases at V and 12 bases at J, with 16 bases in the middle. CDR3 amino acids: CASSPGPDPEYF. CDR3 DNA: TGTGCCAGCAGCCCGGGCCCGGACCCAGAGTACTTC.

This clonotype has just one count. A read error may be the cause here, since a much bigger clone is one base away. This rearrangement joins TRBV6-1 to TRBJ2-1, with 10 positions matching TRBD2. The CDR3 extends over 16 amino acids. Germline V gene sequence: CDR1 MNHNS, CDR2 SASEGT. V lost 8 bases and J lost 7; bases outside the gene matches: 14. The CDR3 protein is CASGPLASGRRNEQFF. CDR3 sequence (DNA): TGTGCCAGCGGTCCCCTCGCTAGCGGGAGACGGAATGAGCAGTTCTTC.

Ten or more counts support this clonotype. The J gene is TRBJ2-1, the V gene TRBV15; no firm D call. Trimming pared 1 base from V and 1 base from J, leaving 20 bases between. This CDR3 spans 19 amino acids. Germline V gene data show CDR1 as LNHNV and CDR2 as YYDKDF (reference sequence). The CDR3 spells CATSRGLTEWIFSYNEQFF. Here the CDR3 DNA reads TGTGCCACCAGCAGAGGCCTCACGGAGTGGATCTTTTCCTACAATGAGCAGTTCTTC.

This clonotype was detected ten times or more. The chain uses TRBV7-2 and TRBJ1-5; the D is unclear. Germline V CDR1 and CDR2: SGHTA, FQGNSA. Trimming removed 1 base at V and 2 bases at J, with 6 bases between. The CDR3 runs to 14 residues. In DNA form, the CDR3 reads TGTGCCAGCAGCTTAGGGGTGGGCAATCAGCCCCAGCATTTT. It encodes CASSLGVGNQPQHF.

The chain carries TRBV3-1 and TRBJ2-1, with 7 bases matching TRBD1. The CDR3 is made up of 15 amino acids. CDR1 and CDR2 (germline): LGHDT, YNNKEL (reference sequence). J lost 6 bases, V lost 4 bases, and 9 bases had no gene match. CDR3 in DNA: TGTGCCAGCAGCCTACGACAGGGAGTGGGCAATGAGCAGTTCTTC. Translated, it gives CASSLRQGVGNEQFF.

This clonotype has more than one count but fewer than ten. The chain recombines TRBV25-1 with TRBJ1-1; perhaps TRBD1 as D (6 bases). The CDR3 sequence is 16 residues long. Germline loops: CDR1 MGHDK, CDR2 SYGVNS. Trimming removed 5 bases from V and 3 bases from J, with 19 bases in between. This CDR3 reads CASSQSMTGRHTEAFF. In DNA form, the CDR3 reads TGTGCCAGCAGTCAATCTATGACAGGTAGGCACACTGAAGCTTTCTTT. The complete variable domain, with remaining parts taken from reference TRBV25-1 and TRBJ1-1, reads EADIYQTPRYLVIGTGKKITLECSQTMGHDKMYWYQQDPGMELHLIHYSYGVNSTEKGDLSSESTVSRIRTEHFPLTLESARPSHTSQYLCASSQSMTGRHTEAFFGQGTRLTVV.

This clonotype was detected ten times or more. The CDR3: CASSPGQAEYEQYF. The CDR3 DNA is TGTGCCAGTAGCCCAGGACAGGCGGAGTACGAGCAGTACTTC. This sequence joins TRBV19 and TRBJ2-7; TRBD1 aligns across 7 bases. Germline loops: CDR1 LNHDA, CDR2 SQIVND (reference sequence). This CDR3 comprises 14 residues. V was pared by 6 bases and J by 4 bases, with 9 bases of the junction left unmatched. Drawing the rest from reference TRBV19 and TRBJ2-7, the complete variable domain is DGGITQSPKYLFRKEGQNVTLSCEQNLNHDAMYWYRQDPGQGLRLIYYSQIVNDFQKGDIAEGYSVSREKKESFPLTVTSAQKNPTAFYLCASSPGQAEYEQYFGPGTRLTVT.

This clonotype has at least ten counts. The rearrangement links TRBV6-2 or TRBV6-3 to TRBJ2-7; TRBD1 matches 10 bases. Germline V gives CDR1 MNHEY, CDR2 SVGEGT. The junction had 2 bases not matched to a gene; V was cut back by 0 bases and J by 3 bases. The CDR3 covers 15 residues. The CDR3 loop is CASSYSRDRGYEQYF. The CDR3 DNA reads TGTGCCAGCAGTTACTCCCGGGACAGGGGCTACGAGCAGTACTTC.

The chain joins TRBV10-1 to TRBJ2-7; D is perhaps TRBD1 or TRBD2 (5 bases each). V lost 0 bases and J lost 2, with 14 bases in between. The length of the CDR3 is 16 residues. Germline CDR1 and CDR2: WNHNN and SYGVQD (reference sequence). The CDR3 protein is CASSESTRRDPYEQYF. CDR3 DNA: TGCGCCAGCAGTGAGTCGACTCGCAGGGACCCCTACGAGCAGTACTTC.

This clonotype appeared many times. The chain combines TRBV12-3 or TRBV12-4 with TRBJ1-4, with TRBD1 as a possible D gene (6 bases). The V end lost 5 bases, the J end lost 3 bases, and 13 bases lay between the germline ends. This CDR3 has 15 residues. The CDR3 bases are TGTGCCAGCAGTACAGCTACAGGGTCTAATGAAAAACTGTTTTTT. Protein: CASSTATGSNEKLFF.

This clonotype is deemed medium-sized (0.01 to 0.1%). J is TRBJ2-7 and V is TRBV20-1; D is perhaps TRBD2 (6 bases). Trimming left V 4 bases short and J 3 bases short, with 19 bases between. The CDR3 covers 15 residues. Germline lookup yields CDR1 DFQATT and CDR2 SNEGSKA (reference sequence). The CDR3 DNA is TGCAGTGCTACCGCTACGACCGGGACTTACTACGAGCAGTACTTC. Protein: CSATATTGTYYEQYF.

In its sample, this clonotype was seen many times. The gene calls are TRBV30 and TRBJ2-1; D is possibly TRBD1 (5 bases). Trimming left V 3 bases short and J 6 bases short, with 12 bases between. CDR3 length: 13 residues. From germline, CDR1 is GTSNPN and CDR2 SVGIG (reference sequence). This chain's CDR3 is CAWSDGQGNEQFF. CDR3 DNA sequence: TGTGCCTGGAGCGACGGCCAGGGCAATGAGCAGTTCTTC.

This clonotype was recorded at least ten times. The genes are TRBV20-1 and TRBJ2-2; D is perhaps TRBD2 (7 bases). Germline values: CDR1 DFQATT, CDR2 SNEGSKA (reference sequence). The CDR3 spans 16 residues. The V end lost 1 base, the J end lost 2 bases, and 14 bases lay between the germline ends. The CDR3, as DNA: TGCAGTGCTAGAGTTTCAGGCGGGGGCAACACCGGGGAGCTGTTTTTT. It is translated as CSARVSGGGNTGELFF.

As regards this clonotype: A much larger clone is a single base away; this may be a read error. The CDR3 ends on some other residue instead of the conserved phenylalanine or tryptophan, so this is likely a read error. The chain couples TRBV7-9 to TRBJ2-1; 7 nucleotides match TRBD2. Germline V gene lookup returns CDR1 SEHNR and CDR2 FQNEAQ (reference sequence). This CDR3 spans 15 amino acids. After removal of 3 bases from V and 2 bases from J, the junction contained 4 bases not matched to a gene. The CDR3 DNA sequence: TGTGCCAGCAGCTTTGAGCGGGGCACCTACAATGAGCAGTTCCTC. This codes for CASSFERGTYNEQFL.

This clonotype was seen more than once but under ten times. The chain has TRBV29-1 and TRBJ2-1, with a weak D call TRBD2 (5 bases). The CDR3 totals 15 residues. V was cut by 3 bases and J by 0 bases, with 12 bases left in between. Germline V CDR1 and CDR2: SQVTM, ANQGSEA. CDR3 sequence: CSVEGGQDSYNEQFF. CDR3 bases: TGCAGCGTTGAGGGCGGGCAGGACTCCTACAATGAGCAGTTCTTC.

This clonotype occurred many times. The CDR3: CASSQRPTDTQYF. The DNA of the CDR3 is TGTGCCAGCAGTCAGCGGCCCACAGATACGCAGTATTTT. This chain joins TRBV27 and TRBJ2-3; the D gene is possibly TRBD2 (5 bases). V was pared by 5 bases and J by 2 bases, with 8 bases between. Germline CDR1 reads MNHEY; CDR2 reads SMNVEV (reference sequence). The CDR3 sequence is 13 residues long.

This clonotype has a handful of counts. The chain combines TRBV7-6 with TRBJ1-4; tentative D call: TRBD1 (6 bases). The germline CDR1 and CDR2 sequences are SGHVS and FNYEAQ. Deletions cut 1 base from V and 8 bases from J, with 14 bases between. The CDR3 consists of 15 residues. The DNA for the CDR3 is TGTGCCAGCAGCTTAGAGTACAGGGTCGGGGAAAAACTGTTTTTT. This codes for CASSLEYRVGEKLFF.

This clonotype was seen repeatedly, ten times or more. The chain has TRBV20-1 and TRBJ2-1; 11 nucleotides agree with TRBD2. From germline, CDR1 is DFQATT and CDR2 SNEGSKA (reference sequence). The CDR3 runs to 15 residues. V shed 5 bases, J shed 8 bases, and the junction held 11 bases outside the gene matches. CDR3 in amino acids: CSAVRLAGRMDEQFF. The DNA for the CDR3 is TGCAGTGCTGTCCGACTAGCGGGGAGGATGGATGAGCAGTTCTTC.

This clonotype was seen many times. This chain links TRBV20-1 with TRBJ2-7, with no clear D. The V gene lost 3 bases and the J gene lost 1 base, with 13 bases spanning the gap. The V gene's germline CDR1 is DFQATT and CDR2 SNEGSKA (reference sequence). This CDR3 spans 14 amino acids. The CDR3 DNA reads TGCAGTGCTAGCCCGGAGTTCGGGTCCTACGAGCAGTACTTC. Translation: CSASPEFGSYEQYF.

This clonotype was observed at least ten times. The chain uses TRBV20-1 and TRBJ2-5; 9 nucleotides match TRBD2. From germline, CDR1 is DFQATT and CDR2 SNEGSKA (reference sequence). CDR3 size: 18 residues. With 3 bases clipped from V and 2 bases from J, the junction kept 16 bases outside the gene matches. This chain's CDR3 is CSASIALGLTSGQETQYF. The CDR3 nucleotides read TGCAGTGCTAGCATCGCTCTGGGCCTGACTAGCGGTCAAGAGACCCAGTACTTC.

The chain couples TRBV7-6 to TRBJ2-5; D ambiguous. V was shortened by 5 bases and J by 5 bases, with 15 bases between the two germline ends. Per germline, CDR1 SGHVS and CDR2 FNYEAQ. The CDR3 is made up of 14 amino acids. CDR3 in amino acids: CASSVSPGRETQYF. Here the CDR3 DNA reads TGTGCCAGCAGCGTTAGCCCCGGCCGGGAGACCCAGTACTTC.

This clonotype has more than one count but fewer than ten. This CDR3 is CASSQESRGTQPQHF. In DNA form, the CDR3 reads TGTGCCAGCAGCCAAGAGAGCAGGGGCACTCAGCCCCAGCATTTT. The rearrangement joins TRBV4-2 to TRBJ1-5; TRBD1 might be the D (6 bases). Between the trimmed V and J ends, which lost 0 bases and 6 bases, there was a span of 12 bases. CDR3 length: 15 amino acids. Germline lookup yields CDR1 LGHNA and CDR2 YNFKEQ.